What follows are 20 T cell receptor beta chains derived from one specimen sequenced in a study of CD8+ T cells in alopecia areata. Reverse transcription of extracted RNA yielded cDNA, which provided the sequencing template. Generated by immunoSEQ multiplex PCR, the TCRdb table keeps only in-frame clones and is missing some. The specimen has 250,000 or so clones, none found just once. Cutaneous lymph nodes were pooled and cells sorted by CD4, CD8alpha, NKG2D, NKG2ACE and more. The sequenced sample consisted of CD4+ T cells sorted from a lymph node. The receptors originated from a C3H/HeJ mouse with alopecia areata. The MHC haplotype of this mouse line is H2-k.

This clone was counted only a few times. These gene names are mouse names. With the read ending 4 residues before the CDR3 end, the germline J gene is used to fill in that end. The sample holds other DNA sequences that translate to the same CDR3. J is TRBJ1-2 and V is TRBV31; 7 bases match TRBD1. Germline V gene data show CDR1 as GKSSPN and CDR2 as SITVG. V dropped 0 bases and J dropped 4; count of bases not matched to a gene: 5. CDR3 length: 14 residues. This CDR3 is CAWSLEGAGSDYTF. CDR3 DNA, as far as it was read: TGTGCCTGGAGTCTAGAGGGGGCGGGCTCC.

This clone has just a few counts. Each gene name is a mouse one. Here the CDR3 reads CASRLWGDSYEQYF. The sequenced CDR3 bases are TGTGCCAGCAGACTCTGGGGGGACTCCTAT. This sequence joins TRBV13-3 and TRBJ2-7; 8 bases match TRBD2. Read data end 4 residues before the CDR3 end; the end is taken from the germline J gene. The CDR3 totals 14 residues. V lost 5 bases to trimming and J lost 0 bases; unmatched junction nucleotides: 4. Germline lookup yields CDR1 NNHDY and CDR2 SYVADS.

The table lists this clone with a few counts. The germline and genes are mouse ones. Other DNA sequences within the sample encode an identical CDR3. Incomplete CDR3 DNA: TGTGCCAGCAGCCGGACTGGGGGGCGGGAC. Translating it yields CASSRTGGRD. The whole CDR3 is CASSRTGGRDTQYF. V and J are TRBV5 and TRBJ2-5; 11 bases agree with TRBD2. The CDR3 extends 4 residues past the end of the read, so its final part is completed from the germline J gene. Germline V gene sequence: CDR1 LGHNA, CDR2 YNLKQL (reference sequence). The CDR3 spans 14 residues.

As concerns this clone: The gene names here belong to mouse. The read comes to an end 4 residues before the CDR3 does, leaving the germline J gene to fill in the end. This sequence joins TRBV5 and TRBJ1-1, with 8 bases aligning to TRBD1. This CDR3 is built from 14 residues. V trimming: 3 bases; J trimming: 1 base; junction bases outside the gene matches: 1. Germline V gene lookup returns CDR1 LGHNA and CDR2 YNLKQL (reference sequence). The DNA read from the CDR3 is TGTGCCAGCAGCCAGACAGGGGTGAACACA. Amino acid sequence: CASSQTGVNT. The whole CDR3 sequence is CASSQTGVNTEVFF.

This clone has only a few counts. A read error may be the cause here, since a much bigger clone is one base away. The genes and germline here are from mouse. The same CDR3 can be traced to other DNA sequences in this sample. The CDR3 DNA, read in part, is TGTGCCAGCAGTATTGACAGCTAT. Translating gives CASSIDSY. The whole CDR3 region reads CASSIDSYEQYF. V and J are TRBV19 and TRBJ2-7; TRBD1 might be the D (5 bases). The CDR3 extends 4 residues past the end of the read, so its final part is completed from the germline J gene. Germline V gives CDR1 FNHDT, CDR2 SITEND (reference sequence). V was shortened by 2 bases and J by 3 bases, with 6 bases between the two germline ends. The CDR3 covers 12 residues.

Concerning this clone itself: Genes here carry mouse names. The read halts 3 residues ahead of the CDR3 end, with the missing end drawn from the germline J gene. The rearrangement joins TRBV13-1 to TRBJ1-6; 10 positions match TRBD1. TRBJ1-6 is annotated as an ORF whose role is uncertain. V shed 2 bases, J shed 2 bases, and the junction held 1 base outside the gene matches. Germline V gives CDR1 NSHNY, CDR2 SYGAGN. There are 16 residues in the CDR3. The CDR3 spells CASSEGQGPYNSPLYF. The CDR3 bases that were read are TGTGCCAGCAGTGAGGGACAGGGGCCCTATAATTCGCCC.

This clone was found a few times. The genes and germline here are from mouse. Read sequence stops 4 residues before the CDR3 end, and the germline J gene provides the missing end. At the DNA level, this CDR3 is encoded by other sequences in the same sample as well. The genes are TRBV13-3 and TRBJ1-2; D is perhaps TRBD1 (5 bases). V was pared by 4 bases and J by 0 bases, with 10 bases between. This CDR3 spans 14 amino acids. CDR1 and CDR2 from the germline V gene are NNHDY and SYVADS. The CDR3 loop reads CASSLQGANSDYTF. The sequenced CDR3 bases are TGTGCCAGCAGTCTTCAGGGAGCAAACTCC.

With regard to this clone: All gene names here are mouse names. From the germline J gene comes the end of the CDR3, since the read stops 4 residues before it. This rearrangement joins TRBV13-1 to TRBJ2-4; 7 positions agree with TRBD1. Per germline, CDR1 NSHNY and CDR2 SYGAGN. V was pared by 7 bases and J by 1 base, with 9 bases of the junction left unmatched. The CDR3 extends over 15 amino acids. The part of the CDR3 DNA that was read is TGTGCCAGCTCCAGACAGGGAGGAGGTCAAAAC. Protein: CASSRQGGGQN. In full, the CDR3 reads CASSRQGGGQNTLYF.

Remarks on this clone: Gene names follow the mouse nomenclature. With the read ending 4 residues before the CDR3 end, the germline J gene is used to fill in that end. The chain carries TRBV13-3 and TRBJ1-2; 10 bases map to TRBD1. The CDR3 is 14 amino acids. The germline V gene has CDR1 NNHDY and CDR2 SYVADS. The sequenced CDR3 bases are TGTGCCAGCAGTCAGGAGACAGGGGGCGGC. Protein sequence: CASSQETGGG. The full CDR3 protein reads CASSQETGGGDYTF.

Turning to this clone: Gene names follow the mouse nomenclature. The missing CDR3 end, 4 residues past where the read stops, is filled in from the germline J gene. The gene calls are TRBV19 and TRBJ2-2, with TRBD2 identical over 9 bases. The length of the CDR3 is 13 residues. Per the germline V gene, CDR1 is FNHDT and CDR2 is SITEND (reference sequence). With V trimmed by 5 bases and J by 4 bases, 0 bases remained unmatched. This chain's CDR3 is CASSWGGTGQLYF. Partial CDR3 DNA: TGTGCCAGCAGCTGGGGGGGCACCGGG.

There are many counts of this clone. All gene names here are mouse names. The read ends 4 residues early relative to the CDR3; the germline J gene fills the gap. The chain is built from TRBV13-3 and TRBJ2-3, with 9 positions matching TRBD1. The CDR3 length is 15 residues. Germline CDR1 and CDR2: NNHDY and SYVADS. The V segment lost 7 bases and the J segment 2 bases; nucleotides outside the gene matches: 8. The CDR3 is CASRTGGYVAETLYF. CDR3 DNA, as far as it was read: TGTGCCAGCCGAACAGGGGGCTATGTTGCAGAA.

This clone was recorded a few times. Gene names are the mouse ones. The read is 4 residues too short to cover the CDR3 end, so that end is filled in from the germline J gene. Distinct nucleotide sequences in the sample also encode this CDR3. The chain employs TRBV5 and TRBJ2-1; 10 positions agree with TRBD2. From germline, CDR1 is LGHNA and CDR2 YNLKQL (reference sequence). The CDR3 has 15 amino acids. The trim removed 1 base at V and 5 bases at J, leaving 2 bases unmatched. CDR3 sequence reads: CASSQGTGGDAEQFF. The covered CDR3 bases are TGTGCCAGCAGCCAAGGGACTGGGGGTGATGCT.

Concerning this clone itself: Gene labels here are mouse ones. Coverage ceases 4 residues before the CDR3 finishes, and the germline J gene fills in the end. The gene calls are TRBV13-1 and TRBJ2-5; 7 bases are shared with TRBD1. This CDR3 region has 14 residues. CDR1 and CDR2 from the germline V gene are NSHNY and SYGAGN. The sequenced CDR3 bases are TGTGCCAGCAGTGATGCCACAGGGGATGAC. It yields the protein CASSDATGDD. The whole CDR3 reads CASSDATGDDTQYF.

Of note for this clone: Gene labels here are mouse ones. Read sequence stops 4 residues before the CDR3 end, and the germline J gene provides the missing end. The chain recombines TRBV13-2 with TRBJ2-2; tentative D call: TRBD1 (6 bases). Germline V gene sequence: CDR1 NNHNN, CDR2 SYGAGS (reference sequence). The CDR3 loop spans 16 amino acids. Trimming took off 3 bases at V and 0 bases at J, with 12 bases between the two ends. The CDR3 loop reads CASGGPGQANTGQLYF. CDR3 bases read: TGTGCCAGCGGTGGACCGGGACAAGCAAACACCGGG.

Concerning this clone itself: Gene names denote mouse genes. The CDR3 extends 3 residues past the end of the read, so its final part is completed from the germline J gene. V usage is TRBV13-3 and J usage is TRBJ1-6, with a weak D call TRBD1 (6 bases). TRBJ1-6 is designated an ORF whose function remains uncertain. Germline V gene data show CDR1 as NNHDY and CDR2 as SYVADS. The CDR3 runs to 14 residues. Trimming took off 2 bases at V and 8 bases at J, with 11 bases between the two ends. CDR3 residues: CASSDNRADSPLYF. CDR3 DNA (partial): TGTGCCAGCAGTGACAACAGGGCGGATTCGCCC.

This clone has only a few counts. Any gene name here is a mouse gene name. The sequence runs out 4 residues before the end of the CDR3; the remainder is reconstructed from the germline J gene. The sample carries other DNA sequences with the same CDR3. The chain combines TRBV19 with TRBJ1-2, with D uncertain. The germline gives CDR1 FNHDT, CDR2 SITEND (reference sequence). There are 14 residues in the CDR3. The ends were cut back, 2 bases at V and 0 bases at J, with 8 bases in the middle. Incomplete CDR3 DNA: TGTGCCAGCAGTATTCAGCATGCAAACTCC. It is translated as CASSIQHANS. The complete CDR3 sequence is CASSIQHANSDYTF.

This clone was counted between two and nine times. Genes here carry mouse names. The read comes to an end 4 residues before the CDR3 does, leaving the germline J gene to fill in the end. J is TRBJ2-7 and V is TRBV17, with 12 bases identical to TRBD2. Germline lookup yields CDR1 MNHDT and CDR2 YYDKIL. The junction had 6 bases not matched to a gene; V was cut back by 6 bases and J by 0 bases. CDR3 length: 16 residues. The CDR3 here is CASSRDWGESSYEQYF. The CDR3 DNA, read in part, is TGTGCTAGCAGCAGGGACTGGGGGGAAAGCTCCTAT.

In this sample, this clone turned up many times. All gene names here are mouse names. Other DNA variants within this sample encode the same CDR3. CDR3 DNA (partial): TGTGCCAGCAGTGATGCTGGGGAC. Translated, it gives CASSDAGD. The CDR3 in its entirety is CASSDAGDTQYF. The rearrangement joins TRBV13-1 to TRBJ2-5; a possible D gene is TRBD2 (5 bases). The CDR3 is cut off 4 residues early in the read; its end comes from the germline J gene. This CDR3 region has 12 residues. The germline V gene has CDR1 NSHNY and CDR2 SYGAGN.

Comment on this clone: Gene names and germline refer to mouse. Partial CDR3 DNA: TGCACCTGCAGTGCCAGACAGACAAACTCC. This gives the protein CTCSARQTNS. The CDR3 in its entirety is CTCSARQTNSDYTF. The chain recombines TRBV1 with TRBJ1-2; possibly TRBD1 for D (5 bases). The CDR3 end lies 4 residues beyond the end of the read and is filled in from the germline J gene. The CDR3 loop spans 14 amino acids. Germline-derived CDR1 and CDR2 are NSQYPW and LRSPGD (reference sequence). V was clipped by 3 bases and J by 0 bases, with 8 bases between them.

In this sample, this clone turned up a few times. Gene names and germline refer to mouse. The sequenced CDR3 bases are TGTGCCAGCAGTGGACAGGGGAGGGACACA. Translated: CASSGQGRDT. The whole CDR3 sequence reads CASSGQGRDTEVFF. V usage is TRBV13-1 and J usage is TRBJ1-1; TRBD1 matches 8 bases. The CDR3 end falls 4 residues outside the read, so it is completed with the germline J gene. V trimming: 3 bases; J trimming: 3 bases; junction bases outside the gene matches: 4. The CDR3 covers 14 residues. The germline V gene encodes CDR1 NSHNY and CDR2 SYGAGN.